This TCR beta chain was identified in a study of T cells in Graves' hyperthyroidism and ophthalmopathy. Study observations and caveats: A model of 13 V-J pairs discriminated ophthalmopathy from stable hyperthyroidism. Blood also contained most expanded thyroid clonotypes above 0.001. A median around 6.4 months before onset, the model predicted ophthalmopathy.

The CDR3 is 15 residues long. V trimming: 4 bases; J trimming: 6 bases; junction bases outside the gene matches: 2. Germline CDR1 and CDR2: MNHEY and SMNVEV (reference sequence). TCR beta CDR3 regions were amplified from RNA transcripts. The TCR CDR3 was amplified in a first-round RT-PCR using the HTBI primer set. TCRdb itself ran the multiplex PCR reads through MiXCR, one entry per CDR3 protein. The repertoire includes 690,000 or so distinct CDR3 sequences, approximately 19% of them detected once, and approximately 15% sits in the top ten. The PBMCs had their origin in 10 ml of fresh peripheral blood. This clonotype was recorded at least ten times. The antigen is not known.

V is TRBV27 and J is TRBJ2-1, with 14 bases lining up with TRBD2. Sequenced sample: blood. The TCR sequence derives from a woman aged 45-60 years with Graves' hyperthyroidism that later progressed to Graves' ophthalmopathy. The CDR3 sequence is CASSSGLAGANEQFF. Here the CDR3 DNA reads TGTGCCAGCAGTTCGGGACTAGCGGGGGCCAATGAGCAGTTCTTC.